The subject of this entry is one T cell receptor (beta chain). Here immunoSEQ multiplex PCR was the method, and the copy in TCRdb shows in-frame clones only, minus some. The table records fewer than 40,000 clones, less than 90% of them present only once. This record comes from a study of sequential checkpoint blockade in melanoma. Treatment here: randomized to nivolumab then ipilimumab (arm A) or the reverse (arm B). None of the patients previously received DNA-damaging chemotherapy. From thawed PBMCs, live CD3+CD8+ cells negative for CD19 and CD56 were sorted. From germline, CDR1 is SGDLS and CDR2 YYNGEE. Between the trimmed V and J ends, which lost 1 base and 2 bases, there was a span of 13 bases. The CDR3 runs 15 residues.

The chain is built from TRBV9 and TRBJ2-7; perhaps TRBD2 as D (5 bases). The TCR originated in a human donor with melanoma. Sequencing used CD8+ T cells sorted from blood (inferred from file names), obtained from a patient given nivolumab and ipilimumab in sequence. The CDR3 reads CASSVQDGVTYEQYF. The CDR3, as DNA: TGTGCCAGCAGCGTACAAGACGGGGTCACCTACGAGCAGTACTTC.